This T cell receptor (beta chain) was obtained from a study of T cell responses to AZD1222 COVID-19 vaccine. V lost 6 bases, J lost 0 bases, and 9 bases lay in between. The CDR3 extends over 14 amino acids. Germline V gene sequence: CDR1 SNHLY, CDR2 FYNNEI. The method was immunoSEQ multiplex PCR; TCRdb's version includes in-frame clones alone and lacks a portion of them. The table lists 100,000 to 150,000 clones, around 84% of them singletons. Timing groups of about 4 and about 12 weeks for second doses were pooled. Of note for this clone: What it binds is unknown.

Study findings and constraints: After two AZD1222 doses, spike-specific TCR breadth and depth rose versus day 0. Donors were mostly white British, more females; clonal diversity possibly underestimated. None of the repertoires were sampled until the peak T cell response had passed.

Sequencing was performed on peripheral blood, taken 28 days after the second AZD1222 dose. The chain uses TRBV2 and TRBJ1-5; D gene uncertain. This clonotype was obtained from an adult who received the AZD1222 COVID-19 vaccine. CDR3: CASRARISNQPQHF. In DNA form, the CDR3 reads TGTGCCAGCAGGGCTCGGATTAGCAATCAGCCCCAGCATTTT.